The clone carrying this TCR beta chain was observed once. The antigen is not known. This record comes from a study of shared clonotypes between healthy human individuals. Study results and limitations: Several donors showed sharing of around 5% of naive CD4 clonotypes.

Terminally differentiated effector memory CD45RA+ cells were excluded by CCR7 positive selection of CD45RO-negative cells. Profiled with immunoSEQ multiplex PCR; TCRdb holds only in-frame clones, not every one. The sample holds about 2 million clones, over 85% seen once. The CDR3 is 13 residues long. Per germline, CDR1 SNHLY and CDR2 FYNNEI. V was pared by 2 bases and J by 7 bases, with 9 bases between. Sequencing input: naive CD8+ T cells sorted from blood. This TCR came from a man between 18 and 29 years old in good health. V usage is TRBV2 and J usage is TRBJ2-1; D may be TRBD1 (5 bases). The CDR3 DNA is TGTGCCAGCAGTGAAATGACAGTTAATGAGCAGTTCTTC. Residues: CASSEMTVNEQFF.